The 3 T cell receptor beta chains below all came from one sample that was sequenced in a study of blood T cell repertoires in COVID-19. Assay: immunoSEQ multiplex PCR; the TCRdb copy retains only in-frame clones and omits some. Among about 47,000 clones, about 90% were seen once, and the ten largest hold roughly 6%. Input material: peripheral blood. The origin of the receptors is an older man with active COVID-19.

The gene calls are TRBV5-4 and TRBJ2-5; 10 bases fit TRBD1. The CDR3 covers 15 residues. The germline V gene encodes CDR1 SGHNT and CDR2 YYREEE (reference sequence). V dropped 2 bases and J dropped 5; count of bases not matched to a gene: 6. CDR3 protein: CASSFRTGGQETQYF. The CDR3 DNA reads TGTGCCAGCAGCTTCCGGACAGGGGGACAGGAGACCCAGTACTTC.

This clone occurred a few times. The chain recombines TRBV19 with TRBJ2-7; 7 bases map to TRBD1. Germline loops: CDR1 LNHDA, CDR2 SQIVND (reference sequence). This CDR3 comprises 16 residues. With 6 bases clipped from V and 0 bases from J, the junction kept 11 bases outside the gene matches. The CDR3 DNA reads as TGTGCCAGTAGCGTATCCGGGACAGCAAGCTCCTACGAGCAGTACTTC. Translating gives CASSVSGTASSYEQYF.

The rearrangement links TRBV18 to TRBJ2-6, with D perhaps matching TRBD1 (5 bases). The CDR3 contains 19 residues. Germline CDR1 is KGHSH and CDR2 is LQKENI. V was trimmed by 0 bases and J by 0 bases, leaving 15 bases between them. The CDR3 sequence is CASSPPNFLQDSGANVLTF. The CDR3 DNA follows: TGTGCCAGCTCACCACCGAACTTTTTACAGGACTCTGGGGCCAACGTCCTGACTTTC.